The rows below give T cell receptor beta chains drawn from one sample of a study of control samples from healthy donors and cancer patients. The method was immunoSEQ multiplex PCR; TCRdb's version includes in-frame clones alone and lacks a portion of them. The profile shows hundreds of thousands of clones, roughly 80% of them singletons. The sample taken for sequencing was PBMCs. These receptors all come from a woman aged 55-75 years with lung cancer. Both conserved end residues are part of each CDR3. D genes are given only for firm matches. Only some rows state a clone size, as once, few, many or a class for expanded clones.

d_gene,v_gene,j_gene,abundance,CDR3aa,CDR3nt
-,TRBV6-5,TRBJ2-7,-,CATRRQGGSYEQYF,TGTGCCACTCGAAGGCAGGGAGGTTCTTACGAGCAGTACTTC
-,TRBV4-2,TRBJ1-2,-,CASSQAPDNYGYTF,TGTGCCAGCAGCCAAGCCCCGGATAACTATGGCTACACCTTC
TRBD2,TRBV4-1,TRBJ2-3,-,CASSQDMVAGISTDTQYF,TGCGCCAGCAGCCAAGATATGGTAGCGGGCATAAGCACAGATACGCAGTATTTT
TRBD1,TRBV5-1,TRBJ1-4,-,CASSFQGADEKLFF,TGCGCCAGCAGCTTTCAGGGGGCGGATGAAAAACTGTTTTTT
-,TRBV5-1,TRBJ1-1,-,CASSFVQGSGTEAFF,TGCGCCAGCAGCTTTGTTCAGGGATCGGGCACTGAAGCTTTCTTT
-,TRBV20-1,TRBJ2-7,-,CSASPPGLSEQYF,TGCAGTGCTAGTCCCCCGGGGCTCAGCGAGCAGTACTTC
-,TRBV7-9,TRBJ2-7,-,CASSLLGALNEQYF,TGTGCCAGCAGCTTACTAGGGGCACTCAACGAGCAGTACTTC
-,TRBV2,TRBJ1-6,few,CASSESPASPLHF,TGTGCCAGCAGTGAATCCCCTGCTTCACCCCTCCACTTT
-,TRBV7-9,TRBJ1-4,-,CASSSTGINEKLFF,TGTGCCAGCAGCTCCACAGGGATAAATGAAAAACTGTTTTTT
TRBD1,TRBV5-1,TRBJ2-7,-,CASSTGTANEQYF,TGCGCCAGCAGCACAGGGACAGCTAACGAGCAGTACTTC
-,TRBV19,TRBJ2-5,-,CASRGTPQETQYF,TGTGCCAGTAGGGGGACACCTCAAGAGACCCAGTACTTC
-,TRBV10-3,TRBJ1-1,-,CAISVGTEAFF,TGTGCCATCAGTGTGGGCACTGAAGCTTTCTTT
-,TRBV6-1,TRBJ2-1,-,CASSETGYNEQFF,TGTGCCAGCAGTGAAACGGGGTACAATGAGCAGTTCTTC
-,TRBV6-6,TRBJ1-6,once,CASSYSRQGNSPLHF,TGTGCCAGCAGTTACTCGAGGCAGGGGAATTCACCCCTCCACTTT
TRBD1,TRBV24-1,TRBJ1-1,-,CATSDRDSTEAFF,TGTGCCACCAGTGACCGGGACAGCACTGAAGCTTTCTTT
TRBD1,TRBV6-4,TRBJ2-1,-,CASSSGTGLYNEQFF,TGTGCCAGCAGTTCCGGGACAGGGCTCTACAATGAGCAGTTCTTC
-,TRBV9,TRBJ2-5,-,CASSVGGGGTSETQYF,TGTGCCAGCAGCGTAGGTGGAGGTGGGACCTCAGAGACCCAGTACTTC
-,TRBV3-1/TRBV3-2,TRBJ1-2,once,CASSQGGPLNYGYTF,TGTGCCAGCAGCCAAGGTGGACCGCTCAACTATGGCTACACCTTC
-,TRBV19,TRBJ2-3,-,CASSIGLEAGAVADTQYF,TGTGCCAGTAGTATTGGTCTGGAGGCGGGGGCTGTCGCAGATACGCAGTATTTT
TRBD1,TRBV5-1,TRBJ2-5,-,CASSARQGSGETQYF,TGCGCCAGCAGCGCCCGACAGGGGTCAGGAGAGACCCAGTACTTC
-,TRBV5-1,TRBJ1-1,-,CASSLMWVNTEAFF,TGCGCCAGCAGCCTTATGTGGGTGAACACTGAAGCTTTCTTT
-,TRBV14,TRBJ1-1,-,CASSQEFRVAAFF,TGTGCCAGCAGCCAAGAATTTAGGGTGGCAGCTTTCTTT
-,TRBV24-1,TRBJ1-5,-,CATSAGGGGQPQHF,TGTGCCACCAGTGCCGGCGGCGGCGGTCAGCCCCAGCATTTT
-,TRBV5-1,TRBJ2-1,-,CASSLSGVYNEQFF,TGCGCCAGCAGCTTGTCAGGGGTCTACAATGAGCAGTTCTTC
TRBD2,TRBV7-2,TRBJ2-1,-,CASSRWAGTSGGYNEQFF,TGTGCCAGCAGCCGTTGGGCCGGGACTAGCGGGGGGTACAATGAGCAGTTCTTC
-,TRBV5-8,TRBJ1-2,-,CASSLPGYGYTF,TGTGCCAGCAGCTTGCCCGGGTATGGCTACACCTTC
TRBD1,TRBV28,TRBJ2-7,-,CASRKLLWAGGGYEQYF,TGTGCCAGCAGGAAACTCCTATGGGCAGGGGGCGGTTACGAGCAGTACTTC
TRBD1,TRBV19,TRBJ1-1,-,CASQGARNTEAFF,TGTGCCAGCCAGGGGGCGAGAAACACTGAAGCTTTCTTT
-,TRBV9,TRBJ1-3,-,CASTQDPSGNTIYF,TGTGCCAGCACGCAGGACCCCTCTGGAAACACCATATATTTT
-,TRBV7-2,TRBJ2-7,once,CASSLGRESYEQYF,TGTGCCAGCAGCTTAGGACGGGAAAGTTACGAGCAGTACTTC
-,TRBV27,TRBJ1-5,-,CASSWGGANQPQHF,TGTGCCAGCAGTTGGGGGGGAGCCAATCAGCCCCAGCATTTT
TRBD2,TRBV5-1,TRBJ2-1,-,CASSLTSGDNEQFF,TGCGCCAGCAGCTTGACTAGCGGTGACAATGAGCAGTTCTTC
-,TRBV24-1,TRBJ1-1,-,CATSDARQRTEAFF,TGTGCCACCAGTGATGCCCGACAGAGGACTGAAGCTTTCTTT
-,TRBV3-1/TRBV3-2,TRBJ1-6,-,CASSQEGAGVSPLHF,TGTGCCAGCAGCCAAGAGGGCGCGGGAGTTTCACCCCTCCACTTT
-,TRBV19,TRBJ1-6,-,CASRDYRYTRLGSPLHF,TGTGCCTCTCGGGACTACCGATATACCCGGCTAGGCTCACCCCTCCACTTT
-,TRBV19,TRBJ2-4,-,CASTSPGRGQTKNIQYF,TGTGCCAGTACCTCCCCCGGACGGGGCCAAACCAAAAACATTCAGTACTTC
TRBD1,TRBV19,TRBJ2-7,-,CASRTGGFPYEQYF,TGTGCCAGTAGGACAGGGGGATTCCCCTACGAGCAGTACTTC
-,TRBV6-1,TRBJ2-1,-,CASSDVGASYNEQFF,TGTGCCAGCAGTGACGTGGGGGCGTCCTACAATGAGCAGTTCTTC
-,TRBV2,TRBJ1-5,-,CASSEEVTSNQPQHF,TGTGCCAGCAGCGAGGAGGTAACCAGCAATCAGCCCCAGCATTTT
-,TRBV6-2/TRBV6-3,TRBJ2-7,once,CASSMGRNSYEQYF,TGTGCCAGCAGCATGGGCCGGAACTCCTACGAGCAGTACTTC
-,TRBV7-9,TRBJ2-3,-,CASSLVWTETQYF,TGTGCCAGCAGCTTAGTGTGGACGGAAACGCAGTATTTT
-,TRBV5-1,TRBJ1-2,-,CASSPEGAYGYTF,TGCGCCAGCAGCCCGGAAGGGGCTTATGGCTACACCTTC